This entry describes one T cell receptor beta chain. Its matching antigen is unknown. This specimen belongs to a study of T cells after yellow fever vaccination. General study points: Faster peaking, at day 5 versus 15, marked a secondary response that was weaker.

In TCRdb, the 5' RACE reads were re-called with MiXCR into one record per CDR3 protein. This sample has about 160,000 distinct CDR3 sequences, with about a tenth found just once. The CDR3 extends over 15 amino acids. Germline lookup yields CDR1 SGHTA and CDR2 FQGNSA. V dropped 6 bases and J dropped 0 bases, with 14 bases sitting between them. The sample consisted of CD8+ T cells sorted from PBMCs, taken 45 days after the yellow fever booster vaccination. This TCR derives from a man between 18 and 29 years old who received the YFV17D yellow fever vaccine. V and J are TRBV7-2 and TRBJ1-2, with D perhaps TRBD1 (6 bases). CDR3 bases: TGTGCCAGCAGTGGAGAGGGGGAGTCTAACTATGGCTACACCTTC. Protein sequence: CASSGEGESNYGYTF.